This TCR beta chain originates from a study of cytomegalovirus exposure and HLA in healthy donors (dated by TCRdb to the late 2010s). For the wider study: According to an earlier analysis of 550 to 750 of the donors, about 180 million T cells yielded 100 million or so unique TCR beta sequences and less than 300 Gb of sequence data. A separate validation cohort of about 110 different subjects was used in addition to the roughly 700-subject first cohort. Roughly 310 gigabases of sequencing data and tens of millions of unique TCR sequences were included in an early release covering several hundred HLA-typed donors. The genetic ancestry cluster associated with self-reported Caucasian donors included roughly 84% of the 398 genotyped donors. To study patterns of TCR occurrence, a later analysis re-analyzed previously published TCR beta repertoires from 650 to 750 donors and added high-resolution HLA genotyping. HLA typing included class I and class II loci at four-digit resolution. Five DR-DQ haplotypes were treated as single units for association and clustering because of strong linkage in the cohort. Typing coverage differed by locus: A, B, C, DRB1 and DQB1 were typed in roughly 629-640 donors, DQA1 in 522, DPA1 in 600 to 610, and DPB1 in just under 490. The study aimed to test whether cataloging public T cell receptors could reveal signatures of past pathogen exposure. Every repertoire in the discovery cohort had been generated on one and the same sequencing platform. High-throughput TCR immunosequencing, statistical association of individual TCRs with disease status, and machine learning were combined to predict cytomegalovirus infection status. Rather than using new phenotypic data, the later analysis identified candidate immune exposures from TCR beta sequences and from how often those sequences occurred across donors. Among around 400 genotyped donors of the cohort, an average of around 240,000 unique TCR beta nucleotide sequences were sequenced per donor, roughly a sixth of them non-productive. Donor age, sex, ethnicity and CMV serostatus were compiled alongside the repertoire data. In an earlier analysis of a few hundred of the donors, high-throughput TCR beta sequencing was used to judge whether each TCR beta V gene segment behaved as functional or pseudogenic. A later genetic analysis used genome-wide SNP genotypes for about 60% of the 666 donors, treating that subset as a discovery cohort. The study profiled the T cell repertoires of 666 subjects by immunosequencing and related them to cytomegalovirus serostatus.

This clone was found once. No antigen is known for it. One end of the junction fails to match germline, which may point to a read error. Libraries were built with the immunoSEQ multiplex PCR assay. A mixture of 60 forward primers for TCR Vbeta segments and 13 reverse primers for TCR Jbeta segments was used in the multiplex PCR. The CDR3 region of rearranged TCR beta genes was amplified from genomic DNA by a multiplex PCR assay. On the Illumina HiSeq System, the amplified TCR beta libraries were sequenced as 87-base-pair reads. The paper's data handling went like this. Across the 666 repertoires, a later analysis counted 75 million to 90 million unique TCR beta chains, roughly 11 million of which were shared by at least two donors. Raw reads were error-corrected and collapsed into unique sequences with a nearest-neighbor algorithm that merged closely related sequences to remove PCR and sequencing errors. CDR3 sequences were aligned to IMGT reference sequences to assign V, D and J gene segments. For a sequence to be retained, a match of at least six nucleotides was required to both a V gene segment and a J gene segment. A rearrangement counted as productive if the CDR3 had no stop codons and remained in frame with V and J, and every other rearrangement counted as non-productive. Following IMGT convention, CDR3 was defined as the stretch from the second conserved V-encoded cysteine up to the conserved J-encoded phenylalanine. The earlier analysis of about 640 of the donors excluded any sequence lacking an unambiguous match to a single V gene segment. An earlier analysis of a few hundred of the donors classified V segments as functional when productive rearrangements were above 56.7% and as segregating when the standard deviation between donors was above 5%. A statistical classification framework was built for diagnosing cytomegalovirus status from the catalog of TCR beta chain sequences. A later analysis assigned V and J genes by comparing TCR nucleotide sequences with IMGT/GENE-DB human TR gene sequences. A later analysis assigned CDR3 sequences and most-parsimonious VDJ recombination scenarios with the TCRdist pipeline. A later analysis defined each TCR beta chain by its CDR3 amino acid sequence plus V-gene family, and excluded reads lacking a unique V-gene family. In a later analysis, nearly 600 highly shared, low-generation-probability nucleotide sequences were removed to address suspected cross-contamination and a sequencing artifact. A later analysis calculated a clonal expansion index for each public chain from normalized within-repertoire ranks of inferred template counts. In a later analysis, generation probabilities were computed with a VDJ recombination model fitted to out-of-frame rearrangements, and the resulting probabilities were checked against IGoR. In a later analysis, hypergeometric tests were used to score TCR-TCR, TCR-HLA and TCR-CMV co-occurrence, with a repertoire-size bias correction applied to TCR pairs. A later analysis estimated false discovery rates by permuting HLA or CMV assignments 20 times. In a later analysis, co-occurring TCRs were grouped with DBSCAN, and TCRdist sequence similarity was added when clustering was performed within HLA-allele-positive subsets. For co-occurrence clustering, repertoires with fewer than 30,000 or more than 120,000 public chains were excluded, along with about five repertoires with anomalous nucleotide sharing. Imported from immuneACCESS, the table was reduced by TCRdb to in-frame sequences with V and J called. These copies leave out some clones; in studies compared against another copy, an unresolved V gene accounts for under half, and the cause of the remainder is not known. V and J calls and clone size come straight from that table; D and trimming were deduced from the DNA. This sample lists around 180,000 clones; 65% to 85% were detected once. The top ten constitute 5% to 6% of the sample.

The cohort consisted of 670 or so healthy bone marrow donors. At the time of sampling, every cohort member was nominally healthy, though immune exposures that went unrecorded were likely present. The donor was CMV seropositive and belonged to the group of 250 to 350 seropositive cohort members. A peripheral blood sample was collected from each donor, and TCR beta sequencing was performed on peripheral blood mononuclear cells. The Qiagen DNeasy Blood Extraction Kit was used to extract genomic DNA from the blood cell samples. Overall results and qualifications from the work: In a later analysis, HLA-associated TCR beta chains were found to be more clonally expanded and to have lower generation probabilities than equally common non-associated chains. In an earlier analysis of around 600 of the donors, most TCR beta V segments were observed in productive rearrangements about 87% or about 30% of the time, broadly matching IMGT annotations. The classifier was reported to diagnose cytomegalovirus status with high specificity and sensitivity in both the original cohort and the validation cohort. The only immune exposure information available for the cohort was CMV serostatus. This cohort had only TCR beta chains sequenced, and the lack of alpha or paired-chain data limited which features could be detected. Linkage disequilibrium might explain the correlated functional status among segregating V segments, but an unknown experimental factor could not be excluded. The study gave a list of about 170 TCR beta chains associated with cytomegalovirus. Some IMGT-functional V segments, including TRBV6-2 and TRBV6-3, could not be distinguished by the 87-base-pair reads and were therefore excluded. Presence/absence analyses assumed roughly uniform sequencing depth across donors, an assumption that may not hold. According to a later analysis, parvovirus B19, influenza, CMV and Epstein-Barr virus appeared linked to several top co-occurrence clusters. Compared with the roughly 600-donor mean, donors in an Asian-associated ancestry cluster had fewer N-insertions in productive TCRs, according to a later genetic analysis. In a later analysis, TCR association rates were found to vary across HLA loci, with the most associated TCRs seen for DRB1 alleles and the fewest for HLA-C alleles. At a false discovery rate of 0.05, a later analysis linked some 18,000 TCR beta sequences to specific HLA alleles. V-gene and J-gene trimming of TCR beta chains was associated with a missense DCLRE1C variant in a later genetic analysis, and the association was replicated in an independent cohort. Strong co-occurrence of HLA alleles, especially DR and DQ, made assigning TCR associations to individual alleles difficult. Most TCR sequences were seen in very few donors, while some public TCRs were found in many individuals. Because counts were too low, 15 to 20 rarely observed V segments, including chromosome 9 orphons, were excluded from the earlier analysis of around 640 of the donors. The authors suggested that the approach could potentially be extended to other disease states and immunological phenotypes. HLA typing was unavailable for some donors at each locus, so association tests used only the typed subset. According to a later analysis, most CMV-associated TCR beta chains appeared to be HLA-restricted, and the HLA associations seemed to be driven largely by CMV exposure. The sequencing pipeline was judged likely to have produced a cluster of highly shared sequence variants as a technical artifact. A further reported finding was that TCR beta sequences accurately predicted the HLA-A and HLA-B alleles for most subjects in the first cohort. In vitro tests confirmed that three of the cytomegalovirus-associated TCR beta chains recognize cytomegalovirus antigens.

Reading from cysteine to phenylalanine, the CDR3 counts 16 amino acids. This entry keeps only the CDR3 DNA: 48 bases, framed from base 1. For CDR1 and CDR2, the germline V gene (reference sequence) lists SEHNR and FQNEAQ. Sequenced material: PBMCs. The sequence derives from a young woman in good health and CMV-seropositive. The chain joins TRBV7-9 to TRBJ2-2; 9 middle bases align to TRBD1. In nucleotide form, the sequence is TGTTCCAGCAGACACCCGGACAGGGGTAACACCGGGGAGCTGTTTTTT. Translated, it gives CSSRHPDRGNTGELFF.